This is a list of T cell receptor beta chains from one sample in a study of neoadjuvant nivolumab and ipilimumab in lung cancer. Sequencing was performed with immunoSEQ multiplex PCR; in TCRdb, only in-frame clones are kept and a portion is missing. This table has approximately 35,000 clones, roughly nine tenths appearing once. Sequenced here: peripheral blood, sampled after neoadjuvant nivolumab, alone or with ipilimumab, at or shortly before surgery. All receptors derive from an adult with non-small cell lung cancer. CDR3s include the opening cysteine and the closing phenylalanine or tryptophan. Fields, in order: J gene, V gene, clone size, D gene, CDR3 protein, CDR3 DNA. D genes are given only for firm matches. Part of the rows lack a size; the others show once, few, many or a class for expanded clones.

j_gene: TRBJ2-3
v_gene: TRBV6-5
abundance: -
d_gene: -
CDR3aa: CASSNRGVLADTQYF
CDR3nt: TGTGCCAGCAGTAATCGAGGGGTTTTAGCAGATACGCAGTATTTT

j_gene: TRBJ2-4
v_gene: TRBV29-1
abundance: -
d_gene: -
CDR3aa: CSVRQAQNIQYF
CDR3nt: TGCAGCGTCCGACAGGCCCAAAACATTCAGTACTTC

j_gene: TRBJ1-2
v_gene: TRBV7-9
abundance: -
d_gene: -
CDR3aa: CASSFSPGSYGYTF
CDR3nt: TGTGCCAGCAGCTTCTCCCCAGGGTCCTATGGCTACACCTTC

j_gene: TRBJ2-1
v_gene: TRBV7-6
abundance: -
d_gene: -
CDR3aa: CASSKEVDSYNEQFF
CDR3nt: TGTGCCAGCAGCAAAGAGGTAGATTCTTACAATGAGCAGTTCTTC

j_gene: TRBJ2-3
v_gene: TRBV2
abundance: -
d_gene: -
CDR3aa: CASSGGPSRTDTQYF
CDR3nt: TGTGCCAGCAGTGGGGGTCCCTCGCGCACAGATACGCAGTATTTT

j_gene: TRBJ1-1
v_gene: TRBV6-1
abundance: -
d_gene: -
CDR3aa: CASSGGGNTEAFF
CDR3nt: TGTGCCAGCAGTGGAGGTGGGAACACTGAAGCTTTCTTT

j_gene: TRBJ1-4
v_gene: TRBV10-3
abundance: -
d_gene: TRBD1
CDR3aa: CAISGSGGREKLFF
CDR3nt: TGTGCCATCAGTGGATCAGGGGGGCGGGAAAAACTGTTTTTT

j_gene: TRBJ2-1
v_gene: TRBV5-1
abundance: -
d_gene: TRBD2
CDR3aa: CASRRVAGVSGEQFF
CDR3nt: TGCGCCAGTAGAAGGGTAGCGGGAGTGAGCGGTGAGCAGTTCTTC

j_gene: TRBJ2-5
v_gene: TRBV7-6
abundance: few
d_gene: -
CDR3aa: CASSLAGETQYF
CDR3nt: TGTGCCAGCAGCTTAGCGGGAGAGACCCAGTACTTC

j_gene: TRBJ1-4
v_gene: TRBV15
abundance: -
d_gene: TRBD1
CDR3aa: CATSVKTGAYEKLFF
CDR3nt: TGTGCCACCAGCGTAAAGACAGGGGCCTACGAAAAACTGTTTTTT

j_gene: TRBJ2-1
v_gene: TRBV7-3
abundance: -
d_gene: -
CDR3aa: CASSPRSGNEQFF
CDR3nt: TGTGCCAGCAGCCCAAGGTCTGGCAATGAGCAGTTCTTC

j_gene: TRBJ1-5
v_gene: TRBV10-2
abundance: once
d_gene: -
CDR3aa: CASSPGLSNQPQHF
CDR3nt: TGCGCCAGCAGTCCGGGACTCAGCAATCAGCCCCAGCATTTT

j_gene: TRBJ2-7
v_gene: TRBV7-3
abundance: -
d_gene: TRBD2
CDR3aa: CASSSLWGTSRTYEQYF
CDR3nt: TGTGCCAGCAGCTCCTTGTGGGGGACTAGCAGGACCTACGAGCAGTACTTC

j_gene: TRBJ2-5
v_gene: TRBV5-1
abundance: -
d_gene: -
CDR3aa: CASSLGGGSRQETQYF
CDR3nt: TGCGCCAGCAGCTTGGGAGGCGGAAGCAGACAAGAGACCCAGTACTTC

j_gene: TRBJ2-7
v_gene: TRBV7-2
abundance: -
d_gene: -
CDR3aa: CASSKTGGTVGENEQYF
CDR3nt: TGTGCCAGCAGCAAAACCGGAGGGACAGTAGGGGAAAACGAGCAGTACTTC

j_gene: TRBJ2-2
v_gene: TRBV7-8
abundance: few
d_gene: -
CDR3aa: CASSLSRARGAGELFF
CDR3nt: TGTGCCAGCAGCTTATCGCGGGCTAGAGGGGCCGGGGAGCTGTTTTTT

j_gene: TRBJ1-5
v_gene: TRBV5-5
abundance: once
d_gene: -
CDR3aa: CASSLAGDQPQHF
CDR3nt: TGTGCCAGCAGCTTGGCGGGGGATCAGCCCCAGCATTTT

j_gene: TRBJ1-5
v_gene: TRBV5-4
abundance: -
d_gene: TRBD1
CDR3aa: CASSSDRVVPQHF
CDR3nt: TGTGCCAGCAGCTCAGACAGGGTCGTGCCCCAGCATTTT

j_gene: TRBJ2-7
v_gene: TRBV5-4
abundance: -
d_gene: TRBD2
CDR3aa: CASSTPSGSFSYEQYF
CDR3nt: TGTGCCAGCAGTACCCCTAGCGGGAGTTTCTCCTACGAGCAGTACTTC

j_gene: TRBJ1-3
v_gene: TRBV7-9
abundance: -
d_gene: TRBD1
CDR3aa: CASRKTGGIGNTIYF
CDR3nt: TGTGCCAGCAGAAAGACAGGGGGCATCGGAAACACCATATATTTT

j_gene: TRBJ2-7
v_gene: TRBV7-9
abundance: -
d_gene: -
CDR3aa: CASSPTGRVAGRSSYEQYF
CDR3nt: TGTGCCAGCAGCCCGACAGGACGAGTTGCGGGCCGAAGCTCCTACGAGCAGTACTTC

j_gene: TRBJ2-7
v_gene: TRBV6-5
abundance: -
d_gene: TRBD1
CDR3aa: CASAWTGASYEQYF
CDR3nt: TGTGCCAGTGCTTGGACAGGGGCCTCCTACGAGCAGTACTTC

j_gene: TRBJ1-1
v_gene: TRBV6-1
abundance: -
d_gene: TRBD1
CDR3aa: CATHRGTEAFF
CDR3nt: TGTGCCACCCACAGGGGCACTGAAGCTTTCTTT

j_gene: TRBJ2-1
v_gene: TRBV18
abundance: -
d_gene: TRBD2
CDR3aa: CASSPTLAGAHNEQFF
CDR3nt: TGTGCCAGCTCACCTACCCTAGCGGGAGCCCACAATGAGCAGTTCTTC

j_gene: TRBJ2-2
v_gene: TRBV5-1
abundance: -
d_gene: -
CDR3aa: CASRWESGELFF
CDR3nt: TGCGCCAGCAGGTGGGAGTCCGGGGAGCTGTTTTTT

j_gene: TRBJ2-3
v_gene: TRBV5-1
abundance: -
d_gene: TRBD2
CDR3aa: CASSFGGGSTDTQYF
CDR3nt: TGCGCCAGCAGCTTCGGGGGGGGGTCCACAGATACGCAGTATTTT

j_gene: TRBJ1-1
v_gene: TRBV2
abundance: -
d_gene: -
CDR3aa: CASNMNTEAFF
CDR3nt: TGTGCCAGCAACATGAACACTGAAGCTTTCTTT

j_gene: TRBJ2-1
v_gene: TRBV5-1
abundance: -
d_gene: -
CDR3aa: CASSFRTEEQFF
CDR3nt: TGCGCCAGCAGCTTCCGGACGGAAGAGCAGTTCTTC

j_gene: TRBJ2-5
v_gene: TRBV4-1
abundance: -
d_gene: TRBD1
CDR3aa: CASSQVPTGFQETQYF
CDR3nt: TGCGCCAGCAGCCAAGTCCCGACAGGGTTTCAAGAGACCCAGTACTTC

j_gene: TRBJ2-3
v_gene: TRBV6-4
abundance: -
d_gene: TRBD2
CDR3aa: CASSDGSSGINTQYF
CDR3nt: TGTGCCAGCAGTGACGGGTCTAGCGGGATAAATACGCAGTATTTT

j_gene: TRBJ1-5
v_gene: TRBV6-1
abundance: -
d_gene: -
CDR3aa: CASNIGGDQPQHF
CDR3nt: TGTGCCAGCAATATCGGGGGAGATCAGCCCCAGCATTTT

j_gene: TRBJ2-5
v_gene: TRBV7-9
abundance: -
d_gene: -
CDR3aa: CASSSLGGGGLETQYF
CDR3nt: TGTGCCAGCAGTTCTCTTGGAGGTGGAGGCTTGGAGACCCAGTACTTC

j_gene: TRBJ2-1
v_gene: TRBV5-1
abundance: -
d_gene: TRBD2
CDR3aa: CASQTSAQYNEQFF
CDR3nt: TGCGCCAGCCAAACTAGCGCTCAATACAATGAGCAGTTCTTC

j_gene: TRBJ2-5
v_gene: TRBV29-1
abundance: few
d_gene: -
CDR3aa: CSGYGGQETQYF
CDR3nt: TGCAGCGGATACGGGGGACAAGAGACCCAGTACTTC

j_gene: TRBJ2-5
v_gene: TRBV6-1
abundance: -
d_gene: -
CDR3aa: CASRLGHRAQETQYF
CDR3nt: TGTGCCAGCAGGCTGGGACACAGAGCCCAAGAGACCCAGTACTTC

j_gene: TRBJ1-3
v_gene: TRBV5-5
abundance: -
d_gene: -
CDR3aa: CASSFGQSSGNTIYF
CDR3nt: TGTGCCAGCAGTTTTGGACAGAGCTCTGGAAACACCATATATTTT

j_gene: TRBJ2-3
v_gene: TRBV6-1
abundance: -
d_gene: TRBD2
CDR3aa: CASTLQREYTDTQYF
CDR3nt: TGTGCCAGCACGCTTCAGCGGGAGTACACAGATACGCAGTATTTT

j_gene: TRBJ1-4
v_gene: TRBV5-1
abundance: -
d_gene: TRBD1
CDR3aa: CASSLGQGRHEKLFF
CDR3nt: TGCGCCAGCAGCTTGGGACAGGGCAGGCATGAAAAACTGTTTTTT

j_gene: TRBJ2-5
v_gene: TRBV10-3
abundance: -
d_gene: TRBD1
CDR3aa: CAISDRTGGETQYF
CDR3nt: TGTGCCATCAGTGACAGGACAGGGGGCGAGACCCAGTACTTC